This T cell receptor beta chain was sequenced in a study of shared clonotypes between healthy human individuals (dated by TCRdb to the early 2020s). Regarding the complete study: The cohort comprised two women and three men aged 18 to 49 years. For each donor, three plates each were used for CD4 naive and CD4 memory, two plates were used for CD8 naive, and one plate was used for CD8 memory. Different laboratories and diverse techniques were used to prepare libraries and sequence TCR repertoires, to increase sequencing depth and limit assay-specific biases. Between about 0.94 and 10 billion PBMCs per donor were obtained by leukapheresis. To estimate repertoire size and how much clonotypes are shared between individuals, the study performed deep sequencing of blood TCR repertoires from five healthy adults. The research as a whole found: Pairwise subsampling indicated that sequencing depth was expected to affect the degree of clonotype sharing among donors. Naive subsets generally had larger estimated clonotype richness than memory subsets. Only blood was sampled, and tissue TCR repertoires likely differ from those in blood. Even with the large sequencing depth, rarefaction of the sorted-subset datasets indicated that sequencing was incomplete. The small number of donors limited the genetic and exposure-history diversity represented. Compared with non-shared clonotypes, clonotypes shared by all four sorted-subset donors had higher generation probabilities. Across four donors, approximately 5% of naive CD4, 3.5% of naive CD8, about 2% of memory CD4, and roughly 0.41% of memory CD8 clonotypes were shared.

Using the deep immunoSEQ assay, multiplex PCR amplified TCR CDR3 regions from genomic DNA. For each cell subset, the extracted genomic DNA was distributed evenly across all wells of several immunoSEQ 96-well plates, and each plate served as one replicate. For sorted subsets, approximately 210 ng of genomic DNA, equivalent to roughly 33,000 T cell genomes, went into each replicate PCR. Purified libraries were measured with a Qubit 3.0 fluorometer, size-checked on a Bioanalyzer 2100, and measured again with the KAPA Library Quantification kit. Every immunoSEQ 96-well plate was sequenced on a dedicated single-read 150-cycle Illumina NextSeq 550 flow cell. The authors' pipeline ran thus. Because only junctional sequences without quality scores were contained in the immunoSEQ output, filtering matching that applied to full-length reads could not be performed. To assign V/J genes and CDR3, sequences were annotated using PyIR, a Python wrapper for IgBLAST v1.9, with IMGT germline references. Reads with weak V/J assignments (E-value above 1e-6), missing CDR3, stop codons, out-of-frame junctions, or ambiguous translated residues were removed. V3J clonotypes were defined as sequences sharing an identical inferred V gene, J gene, and CDR3 amino acid sequence. Percentage overlap between repertoires was calculated by dividing the number of shared unique clonotypes by the size of the smaller repertoire. Richness of each repertoire was evaluated using RTK rarefaction, the Chao1 estimator, and Recon v2.1 estimates of unobserved clonotypes. Generation probabilities were computed with OLGA for all TCRbeta clonotypes obtained by the gDNA method from several donors. Not all clones reach the TCRdb copy of this immuneACCESS table, which keeps in-frame sequences only. Checked studies attribute under half of the gap to unresolved V genes and leave the rest unexplained. V and J calls plus clone size are reproduced from that table; the DNA served to infer D and trimming. The sample includes around 700,000 clones, with around 72% observed a single time. Around 1.8% of the sample belongs to the ten largest clones.

V gives up 2 bases and J gives up 3 bases, and the segment between their germline ends measures 7 bases. Reading from cysteine to phenylalanine, the CDR3 counts 12 amino acids. The CDR3 DNA has 36 bases and is translated from base 1. Looking up the germline V gene (reference sequence) yields CDR1 GTSNPN and CDR2 SVGIG. Donors were healthy HIV-negative adults with no recently reported acute infections or vaccinations. Every donor was a Caucasian adult residing in Nashville, Tennessee, USA. CD4+ T cells were enriched by magnetic negative selection, after which naive cells were positively selected on CD45RA and the negative fraction was taken as the memory subset. After blood collection by leukapheresis, PBMCs were isolated using Ficoll-Histopaque density gradient centrifugation and then cryopreserved in the vapor phase of liquid nitrogen. Analytical flow cytometry was used to check the purity and quantity of each magnetically sorted T cell population. Genomic DNA was isolated from each sorted fraction and quantified by UV absorbance on a Nanodrop 2000c.

Comments on this clone: The target of this receptor is not known. No base quality information exists; no much larger clone differs at one position.

The receptor's source is a woman aged 25 to 39 in good health. The specimen sequenced was memory CD4+ T cells sorted from blood. According to the study, the label for this sample's cell subset or site signals: CD45RA-negative fraction. Rearrangement joined TRBV30 to TRBJ1-2; no D gene call is confident. The DNA is as follows: TGTGCCTGGAGTCTCCTAGACTATGGCTACACCTTC. It specifies CAWSLLDYGYTF.